These 25 T cell receptor beta chains originate from one sample sequenced in a study of control samples from healthy donors and cancer patients. Only in-frame clones appear in the TCRdb table, and some are missing; sequencing was by immunoSEQ multiplex PCR. The sample yields 55,000 to 85,000 clones, 89% seen once. The sequencing sample was made of PBMCs. The receptors were gathered from a man aged 60-69 years with lung cancer.

This chain uses TRBV18 with TRBJ2-5; D is unresolved. The germline CDR1 and CDR2 sequences are KGHSH and LQKENI. V lost 3 bases to trimming and J lost 5 bases, with 10 bases between them. The CDR3 runs to 13 residues. CDR3 region: CASSPPTEETQYF. Written as DNA, the CDR3 is TGTGCCAGCTCACCGCCTACTGAGGAGACCCAGTACTTC. Looking up the rest from reference TRBV18 and TRBJ2-5 gives the full variable domain: NAGVMQNPRHLVRRRGQEARLRCSPMKGHSHVYWYRQLPEEGLKFMVYLQKENIIDESGMPKERFSAEFPKEGPSILRIQQVVRGDSAAYFCASSPPTEETQYFGPGTRLLVL.

This chain joins TRBV5-1 and TRBJ1-2; maybe TRBD1 (5 bases). V was pared by 6 bases and J by 2 bases, with 11 bases between. The CDR3 totals 13 residues. Per germline, CDR1 SGHRS and CDR2 YFSETQ. The CDR3 DNA reads as TGCGCCAGCACTGGGACGGACAACTATGGCTACACCTTC. Amino acid sequence: CASTGTDNYGYTF. The full variable domain, with the rest looked up from reference TRBV5-1 and TRBJ1-2, is KAGVTQTPRYLIKTRGQQVTLSCSPISGHRSVSWYQQTPGQGLQFLFEYFSETQRNKGNFPGRFSGRQFSNSRSEMNVSTLELGDSALYLCASTGTDNYGYTFGSGTRLTVV.

This chain connects TRBV7-8 to TRBJ2-7; perhaps TRBD1 as D (5 bases). Germline assignment: CDR1 SGHVS and CDR2 FQNEAQ. Trimming left V 5 bases short and J 1 base short, with 15 bases between. The length of the CDR3 is 15 residues. In nucleotides, the CDR3 is TGTGCCAGCAGCCTAGGTAGGGGCGGATCCTACGAGCAGTACGTC. It yields the protein CASSLGRGGSYEQYV.

The genes are TRBV30 and TRBJ1-2; TRBD1 agrees at 8 bases. The CDR3 runs 15 residues. Losses at the gene ends were 3 bases for V and 5 bases for J; bases not matched to a gene: 11. The V gene's germline CDR1 is GTSNPN and CDR2 SVGIG (reference sequence). The CDR3 protein is CAWRLKQGVIYGYTF. CDR3 coding DNA: TGTGCCTGGAGATTAAAACAGGGGGTAATTTATGGCTACACCTTC.

V gene TRBV6-6 combines with J gene TRBJ1-2; 7 nucleotides match TRBD1. The CDR3 contains 14 residues. With V trimmed by 4 bases and J by 8 bases, 10 bases remained unmatched. From germline, CDR1 is MNHNY and CDR2 SVGAGI (reference sequence). In DNA, the CDR3 is TGTGCCAGCAGTTTGTCCGGGACAGCGGTGGGCTACACCTTC. It translates to CASSLSGTAVGYTF.

In its sample, this clone was seen once. The V call is TRBV4-1, the J call TRBJ1-2; weak D call: TRBD1 (5 bases). Trimming pared 3 bases from V and 0 bases from J, leaving 14 bases between. The germline V gene encodes CDR1 MGHRA and CDR2 YSYEKL. The CDR3 spans 16 residues. The CDR3 spells CASSQEEGPANYGYTF. CDR3 bases: TGCGCCAGCAGCCAGGAAGAGGGACCGGCTAACTATGGCTACACCTTC.

The chain joins TRBV6-2 or TRBV6-3 to TRBJ1-2; possible D gene TRBD1, 6 bases. V was trimmed by 4 bases and J by 1 base, leaving 10 bases between them. CDR3 size: 14 residues. Per the germline V gene, CDR1 is MNHEY and CDR2 is SVGEGT. The CDR3 loop reads CASSSRGFNYGYTF. The CDR3 coding sequence is TGTGCCAGCAGTTCAAGGGGGTTTAACTATGGCTACACCTTC.

This clone was seen just once. The chain combines TRBV7-9 with TRBJ2-5; the D gene could be TRBD1 or TRBD2 (5 bases each). The germline V and J ends were trimmed by 8 bases and 7 bases, with 17 bases remaining between them. The V gene's germline CDR1 is SEHNR and CDR2 FQNEAQ (reference sequence). The CDR3 covers 13 residues. The chain's CDR3 is CASSNGGYGTQYF. In DNA, the CDR3 is TGTGCCAGCTCGAATGGGGGATACGGGACCCAGTACTTC.

The genes are TRBV5-1 and TRBJ2-1; TRBD2 aligns across 13 bases. Trimming removed 4 bases from V and 7 bases from J; junction bases left unmatched: 11. Germline lookup yields CDR1 SGHRS and CDR2 YFSETQ. The CDR3 sequence is 17 residues long. The CDR3 region has the DNA TGCGCCAGCAGCGATACTAGCGGGGGGGCCTTGGTGAATGAGCAGTTCTTC. This gives the protein CASSDTSGGALVNEQFF.

The rearrangement joins TRBV12-3 or TRBV12-4 to TRBJ2-3; D is unresolved. V was cut by 3 bases and J by 5 bases, with 6 bases left in between. This CDR3 has 12 amino acids. The CDR3 reads CASSLRLDTQYF. The CDR3 DNA is TGTGCCAGCAGTTTGCGATTAGATACGCAGTATTTT.

The J gene is TRBJ1-2, the V gene TRBV20-1; no clear D gene. Germline values: CDR1 DFQATT, CDR2 SNEGSKA (reference sequence). With 6 bases removed from V and 14 bases from J, the gap between germline ends came to 19 bases. The CDR3 has 11 amino acids. The DNA for the CDR3 is TGCAGTGCCGATAAAGACCGGCTGATTACCTTC. Translation: CSADKDRLITF.

This clone was detected only once. This chain links TRBV3-1 (or the pseudogene TRBV3-2) with TRBJ2-7; D gene uncertain. V was trimmed by 4 bases and J by 3 bases, leaving 10 bases between them. The CDR3 extends over 13 amino acids. CDR1 is LGHDT, CDR2 YNNKEL, per germline (reference sequence). CDR3 loop: CASSPEPGYEQYV. CDR3 in DNA: TGTGCCAGCAGCCCAGAGCCCGGCTACGAGCAGTACGTC.

This clone was found once. The chain joins TRBV6-5 to TRBJ1-6; D remains ambiguous. The CDR3 runs to 12 residues. Deletions cut 8 bases from V and 4 bases from J, with 6 bases between. Germline lookup yields CDR1 MNHEY and CDR2 SVGAGI. As DNA, the CDR3 is TGTGCCAGCGAAGTGTATAATTCACCCCTCCACTTT. Its protein product is CASEVYNSPLHF.

This chain connects TRBV10-2 to TRBJ2-7; D is unresolved. Trimming stripped 7 bases from V and 6 bases from J, with 19 bases between. The CDR3 spans 14 residues. In germline, CDR1 is WSHSY, CDR2 SAAADI. The CDR3 DNA follows: TGCGCCAGCATGGACCTTTTACCCGCCGGCGAGCAGTACTTC. As protein: CASMDLLPAGEQYF.

The J gene is TRBJ2-5, the V gene TRBV5-6; 9 bases align to TRBD1. The CDR3 is 13 amino acids. With 3 bases clipped from V and 5 bases from J, the junction kept 2 bases outside the gene matches. CDR1 is SGHDT and CDR2 is YYEEEE in the germline V gene. The CDR3 loop reads CASSWGQGETQYF. CDR3 coding DNA: TGTGCCAGCAGCTGGGGACAGGGCGAGACCCAGTACTTC. Complete variable domain (other parts from reference TRBV5-6 and TRBJ2-5): DAGVTQSPTHLIKTRGQQVTLRCSPKSGHDTVSWYQQALGQGPQFIFQYYEEEERQRGNFPDRFSGHQFPNYSSELNVNALLLGDSALYLCASSWGQGETQYFGPGTRLLVL.

The DNA of the CDR3 is TGCGCCAGCAGCTTGGGAATACAGGGATACATTACGGAGACCCAGTACTTC. This gives the protein CASSLGIQGYITETQYF. The V call is TRBV5-1, the J call TRBJ2-5; maybe TRBD1 (6 bases). Trimming shortened V by 0 bases and J by 5 bases, and 20 bases separated the two germline ends. Germline V gene sequence: CDR1 SGHRS, CDR2 YFSETQ. The CDR3 consists of 17 residues.

The chain couples TRBV27 to TRBJ1-2; D is possibly TRBD1 (5 bases). This CDR3 is built from 14 residues. V was clipped by 6 bases and J by 5 bases, with 16 bases between them. From germline, CDR1 is MNHEY and CDR2 SMNVEV (reference sequence). CDR3 nucleotide sequence: TGTGCCAGCAGCCCCGCCGGGGGAAGGTATGGCTACACCTTC. This codes for CASSPAGGRYGYTF.

The chain's CDR3 is CASSETRQNTEAFF. CDR3 DNA sequence: TGTGCCAGCAGTGAAACACGACAGAACACTGAAGCTTTCTTT. The chain carries TRBV6-1 and TRBJ1-1; no definite D call. The CDR3 runs to 14 residues. CDR1 MNHNS and CDR2 SASEGT come from the germline V gene. V gave up 2 bases and J gave up 1 base, with 8 bases separating them.

This sequence joins TRBV7-9 and TRBJ1-2; 9 nucleotides match TRBD1. J gave up 8 bases and V 5 bases, and 3 bases lay outside the gene matches. Germline CDR1 is SEHNR and CDR2 is FQNEAQ (reference sequence). The CDR3 contains 12 residues. The CDR3 loop reads CASSRDRAGYTF. CDR3 DNA sequence: TGTGCCAGCAGCCGGGACAGGGCCGGCTACACCTTC.

This chain links TRBV7-9 with TRBJ1-2; 7 bases are a match to TRBD1. Trimming cost V 8 bases and J 4 bases; bases outside gene matches: 10. Germline loops: CDR1 SEHNR, CDR2 FQNEAQ (reference sequence). The CDR3 runs 14 residues. In nucleotides, the CDR3 is TGTGCCAGCGGCATACAGGGGTCACCCTATGGCTACACCTTC. This encodes CASGIQGSPYGYTF.

The DNA of the CDR3 is TGTGCTAGTGGTTTGGTACAATCTTTTGTCGGAAGCTCCTACGAGCAGTACTTC. Encoded protein: CASGLVQSFVGSSYEQYF. This chain joins TRBV12-5 and TRBJ2-7; D is ambiguous. In germline, CDR1 is LGHNT, CDR2 FRNRAP. The V and J ends lost 0 bases and 0 bases respectively, with 18 bases between them. The CDR3 sequence is 18 residues long.

This chain uses TRBV7-9 with TRBJ1-1; D unclear. Germline CDR1 is SEHNR and CDR2 is FQNEAQ (reference sequence). This CDR3 is built from 11 residues. Trimming cost V 2 bases and J 6 bases, with 4 bases left between them. This CDR3 reads CASSLLSEAFF. CDR3 sequence (DNA): TGTGCCAGCAGCTTATTGTCTGAAGCTTTCTTT.

In nucleotides, the CDR3 is TGTGCCAGCAGCTTTGGGGGTGGAACCGGGGAGCTGTTTTTT. Its protein product is CASSFGGGTGELFF. The rearrangement uses TRBV7-3 and TRBJ2-2; D may be TRBD1 or TRBD2 (5 bases each). This CDR3 has 14 residues. V was clipped by 3 bases and J by 5 bases, with 10 bases between them. Germline V CDR1 and CDR2: SGHTA, FQGTGA.

This clone was seen a single time. This rearrangement joins TRBV27 to TRBJ1-2; no clear D gene. Germline values: CDR1 MNHEY, CDR2 SMNVEV (reference sequence). The CDR3 sequence is 13 residues long. V lost 8 bases, J lost 0 bases, and 10 bases lay in between. The CDR3 loop is CASALQPNYGYTF. In nucleotides, the CDR3 is TGTGCCAGCGCCCTGCAGCCTAACTATGGCTACACCTTC.

V usage is TRBV30 and J usage is TRBJ1-2; possibly TRBD1 for D (5 bases). Trimming stripped 3 bases from V and 5 bases from J, with 16 bases between. Per germline, CDR1 GTSNPN and CDR2 SVGIG (reference sequence). This CDR3 spans 14 amino acids. The CDR3 nucleotides read TGTGCCTGGAGCCCCCAGGGCTTGGTTTATGGCTACACCTTC. Protein: CAWSPQGLVYGYTF.